One sample yielded the 2 T cell receptor beta chains listed below, sequenced in a study of blood T cells in healthy people across ages. A second PCR of roughly 7 to 11 cycles used a sample-barcoded 5' primer and a J-beta primer mix. TCRdb re-derived calls from the 5' RACE reads in MiXCR, one entry per CDR3 protein. The sample holds 800,000 to 950,000 distinct CDR3 sequences, almost 30% seen once. This sample was shared with a second study, whose subject was T cells of mothers and their children.

The specimen was blood. The receptors stem from a woman aged 40 to 49 in good health.

This clonotype was counted only a few times. The CDR3 coding sequence is TGTGCCAGCAGTTACGGGAGACAGGGAGGAAATGAGCAGTTCTTC. It codes for CASSYGRQGGNEQFF. The chain links TRBV6-5 to TRBJ2-1; D is perhaps TRBD1 (7 bases). Looked up from germline, CDR1 is MNHEY and CDR2 is SVGAGI. The CDR3 sequence is 15 residues long. Trimming left V 2 bases short and J 7 bases short, with 15 bases between.

This clonotype appeared a single time. CDR3 amino acids: CSARPPGIPYNEQYF. The CDR3 DNA reads as TGCAGTGCTAGACCCCCCGGGATACCCTACAATGAGCAGTACTTC. The chain uses TRBV20-1 and TRBJ2-7; possible D gene TRBD2, 5 bases. Trimming took off 2 bases at V and 7 bases at J, with 21 bases between the two ends. The CDR3 is 15 amino acids. Germline-derived CDR1 and CDR2 are DFQATT and SNEGSKA (reference sequence).